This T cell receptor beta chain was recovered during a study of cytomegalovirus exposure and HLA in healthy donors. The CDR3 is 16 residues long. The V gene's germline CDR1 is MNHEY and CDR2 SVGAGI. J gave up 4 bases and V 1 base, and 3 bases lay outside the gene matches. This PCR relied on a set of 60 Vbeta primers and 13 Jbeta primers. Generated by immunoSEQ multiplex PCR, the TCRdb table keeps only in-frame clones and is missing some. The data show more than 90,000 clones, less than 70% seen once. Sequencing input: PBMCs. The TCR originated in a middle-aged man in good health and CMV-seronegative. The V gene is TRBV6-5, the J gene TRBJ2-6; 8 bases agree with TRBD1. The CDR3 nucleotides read TGTGCCAGCAGTTACTTCAGGGGGCCCGGGGCCAACGTCCTGACTTTC. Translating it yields CASSYFRGPGANVLTF.